This TCR beta chain was sequenced for a study of monozygotic twins with inflammatory bowel disease. From its re-call of the 5' RACE reads, TCRdb lists each CDR3 protein once, without DNA. Its table records around 380,000 distinct CDR3 sequences. Germline loops: CDR1 SGDLS, CDR2 YYNGEE. This CDR3 contains 18 residues. The sample consisted of blood. The TCR comes from a human donor with ulcerative colitis or Crohn's disease, or a healthy co-twin of an affected twin (not recorded which). The chain links TRBV9 to TRBJ2-5; the TCRdb D gene call, TRBD2, has no DNA to confirm it. The CDR3 reads CASSVGGLAGNRQETQYF.